A single sample is the source of the 27 T cell receptor beta chains below, sequenced in a study of human T cells and chemical hapten exposure. The time point denotes: patch test 2, 6 weeks after DPC sensitization. Treatment of the sample: therapeutic diphenylcyclopropenone sensitization with weekly scalp DPC. One entry per CDR3 protein, called by TCRdb with MiXCR from the RACE reads. Of under 450,000 distinct CDR3 sequences in the sample, roughly 6% were seen once. The input for sequencing was whole blood, taken in connection with sensitization to the hapten diphenylcyclopropenone (DPC). All receptors come from a woman under 30 with alopecia areata. Some clones in this sample may be carry-over from other donors' samples.

The genes are TRBV20-1 and TRBJ2-7; no reliable D call. This CDR3 region has 14 residues. The V end was cut by 1 base, the J end by 2 bases, with 12 bases between. Germline CDR1 and CDR2: DFQATT and SNEGSKA (reference sequence). The CDR3 DNA sequence: TGCAGTGCTAGAGCGCCCGCCAGGACCTACGAGCAGTACTTC. Its translation: CSARAPARTYEQYF.

This clonotype was recorded many times. The V and J genes are TRBV5-1 and TRBJ2-5; TRBD1 or TRBD2 may be the D gene (5 bases each). Trimming removed 4 bases at V and 1 base at J, with 14 bases between. Germline V lookup: CDR1 SGHRS, CDR2 YFSETQ. CDR3 length: 15 residues. The CDR3 is CASSQGVTSQETQYF. The CDR3 nucleotides are TGCGCCAGCAGCCAAGGGGTAACTAGCCAAGAGACCCAGTACTTC.

This clonotype was detected only a few times. The rearrangement links TRBV5-6 to TRBJ2-3; D remains ambiguous. With 2 bases removed from V and 3 bases from J, the gap between germline ends came to 4 bases. The CDR3 is 12 residues long. The germline V gene encodes CDR1 SGHDT and CDR2 YYEEEE. The DNA of the CDR3 is TGTGCCAGCAGCTTCCAAACAGATACGCAGTATTTT. Amino acid sequence: CASSFQTDTQYF.

This clonotype turned up a few times. This sequence joins TRBV27 and TRBJ2-3; 7 bases align to TRBD2. The ends lost 8 bases at V and 6 bases at J; junction bases unmatched: 14. CDR1 MNHEY and CDR2 SMNVEV come from the germline V gene (reference sequence). There are 15 residues in the CDR3. For the CDR3, the DNA is TGTGCCAGCCGAACTCTGAGCGGGGAGACGGATACGCAGTATTTT. Amino acid sequence: CASRTLSGETDTQYF.

This clonotype was seen ten or more times. This chain connects TRBV3-1 to TRBJ1-1; D gene uncertain. Trimming shortened V by 1 base and J by 7 bases, and 19 bases separated the two germline ends. Germline CDR1 and CDR2: LGHDT and YNNKEL (reference sequence). The CDR3 has 16 residues. The CDR3 loop is CASSQVRASGRGEAFF. The CDR3 nucleotides are TGTGCCAGCAGCCAAGTTCGGGCGTCGGGGAGAGGTGAAGCTTTCTTT.

Many counts were recorded for this clonotype. This chain joins TRBV12-3 or TRBV12-4 and TRBJ1-5; D not resolved. The V gene lost 5 bases and the J gene lost 2 bases, with 10 bases spanning the gap. This CDR3 region has 14 residues. CDR3 in amino acids: CASSREVGNQPQHF. The CDR3 nucleotides read TGTGCCAGCAGTCGAGAAGTGGGCAATCAGCCCCAGCATTTT.

This rearrangement joins TRBV12-3 or TRBV12-4 to TRBJ2-7; D possibly corresponds to TRBD2 (5 bases). This CDR3 is 14 amino acids long. V was cut by 8 bases and J by 0 bases, with 14 bases left in between. The chain's CDR3 is CASGLSASSYEQYF. The CDR3 bases are TGTGCCAGCGGACTCTCGGCTAGCTCCTACGAGCAGTACTTC.

This clonotype was detected many times. The chain couples TRBV15 to TRBJ1-4; 7 nucleotides align to TRBD1. The V segment lost 5 bases and the J segment 8 bases; nucleotides outside the gene matches: 14. CDR1 is LNHNV and CDR2 is YYDKDF in the germline V gene (reference sequence). The CDR3 runs 16 residues. The CDR3 spells CATSPRRGGSSEKLFF. The CDR3 DNA sequence: TGTGCCACCAGCCCCCGCCGAGGGGGCTCCTCGGAAAAACTGTTTTTT.

The table lists this clonotype with a few counts. The rearrangement joins TRBV20-1 to TRBJ2-7; D may be TRBD1 or TRBD2 (5 bases each). Looked up from germline, CDR1 is DFQATT and CDR2 is SNEGSKA (reference sequence). Trimming stripped 5 bases from V and 0 bases from J, with 17 bases between. CDR3 size: 15 residues. DNA of the CDR3: TGCAGTGCTCGTGAGTTCGGGACGCTCTCCTACGAGCAGTACTTC. The encoded protein is CSAREFGTLSYEQYF.

There are a few counts of this clonotype. CDR3 nucleotides: TGTGCCAGCAGTTACGGGGTAGGTGAGCAGACCTACGAGCAGTACTTC. It codes for CASSYGVGEQTYEQYF. V usage is TRBV6-5 and J usage is TRBJ2-7; D gene ambiguous. Looked up from germline, CDR1 is MNHEY and CDR2 is SVGAGI. V was pared by 2 bases and J by 2 bases, with 16 bases between. This CDR3 comprises 16 residues.

This clonotype was observed at least ten times. The chain joins TRBV29-1 to TRBJ1-1, with unresolved D. Germline CDR1 SQVTM, CDR2 ANQGSEA. Trimming removed 5 bases from V and 9 bases from J, with 13 bases in between. The CDR3 is made up of 11 amino acids. The CDR3 reads CSVLTGKKAFF. The CDR3 nucleotides read TGCAGCGTTCTTACCGGGAAGAAAGCTTTCTTT.

At least ten counts were recorded for this clonotype. The V and J genes are TRBV6-5 and TRBJ1-4; 10 nucleotides align to TRBD1. In germline, CDR1 is MNHEY, CDR2 SVGAGI. Trimming removed 0 bases from V and 8 bases from J; junction bases left unmatched: 9. The CDR3 sequence is 17 residues long. CDR3 sequence (DNA): TGTGCCAGCAGTTACTCGATCCAGGGGACAGGGGACGAAAAACTGTTTTTT. This sequence encodes CASSYSIQGTGDEKLFF.

This chain links TRBV5-6 with TRBJ2-3; tentatively, D is TRBD2 (6 bases). Germline CDR1 is SGHDT and CDR2 is YYEEEE. Trimming stripped 3 bases from V and 6 bases from J, with 20 bases between. CDR3 size: 16 residues. The CDR3 DNA sequence: TGTGCCAGCAGCTGGGGGGACGGGAAGATTACGGATACGCAGTATTTT. This gives the protein CASSWGDGKITDTQYF.

This clonotype was observed at least ten times. V is TRBV3-1 and J is TRBJ2-2; TRBD1 agrees at 7 bases. The ends lost 1 base at V and 6 bases at J; junction bases unmatched: 5. The CDR3 is 15 amino acids. Germline CDR1 LGHDT, CDR2 YNNKEL (reference sequence). CDR3 DNA: TGTGCCAGCAGCCAAGGCCCAGACAGGGCCGGGGAGCTGTTTTTT. Translated: CASSQGPDRAGELFF.

The chain recombines TRBV19 with TRBJ1-2; D may be TRBD1 (6 bases). CDR1 is LNHDA and CDR2 is SQIVND in the germline V gene (reference sequence). V was cut by 3 bases and J by 6 bases, with 14 bases left in between. The CDR3 length is 14 residues. CDR3 sequence: CASSIYRDGDGYTF. Written as DNA, the CDR3 is TGTGCCAGTAGTATCTACAGGGATGGGGATGGCTACACCTTC. The whole variable domain, remainder taken from reference TRBV19 and TRBJ1-2, is DGGITQSPKYLFRKEGQNVTLSCEQNLNHDAMYWYRQDPGQGLRLIYYSQIVNDFQKGDIAEGYSVSREKKESFPLTVTSAQKNPTAFYLCASSIYRDGDGYTFGSGTRLTVV.

The rearrangement links TRBV10-3 to TRBJ1-2; D may be TRBD1 (5 bases). The V end lost 5 bases, the J end lost 4 bases, and 17 bases lay between the germline ends. CDR3 length equals 15 residues. The germline V gene has CDR1 ENHRY and CDR2 SYGVKD. DNA for the CDR3: TGTGCCATCAGTACAAAGACAGATGCATTCTATGGCTACACCTTC. Protein: CAISTKTDAFYGYTF.

The rearrangement uses TRBV7-6 and TRBJ2-6; TRBD1 matches at 7 bases. The CDR3 loop spans 19 amino acids. Trimming at V came to 5 bases and at J to 0 bases, leaving 13 bases not matched to a gene. The germline CDR1 and CDR2 sequences are SGHVS and FNYEAQ. The CDR3 DNA is TGTGCCAGCAGCCTTGCCTCTGGACAGGAGATCTCTGGGGCCAACGTCCTGACTTTC. Translating gives CASSLASGQEISGANVLTF.

This clonotype was detected many times. V usage is TRBV5-1 and J usage is TRBJ1-5, with 8 bases lining up with TRBD1. CDR3 size: 16 residues. The germline gives CDR1 SGHRS, CDR2 YFSETQ. After removal of 0 bases from V and 0 bases from J, the junction contained 2 bases not matched to a gene. The CDR3 loop reads CASSLGTGISNQPQHF. DNA of the CDR3: TGCGCCAGCAGCTTGGGGACAGGGATTAGCAATCAGCCCCAGCATTTT. The full variable domain, completed using reference TRBV5-1 and TRBJ1-5, is KAGVTQTPRYLIKTRGQQVTLSCSPISGHRSVSWYQQTPGQGLQFLFEYFSETQRNKGNFPGRFSGRQFSNSRSEMNVSTLELGDSALYLCASSLGTGISNQPQHFGDGTRLSIL.

This clonotype was observed a few times. For the CDR3, the DNA is TGTGCCAGCAGGCAGGGACTAGCGGGAAACACCGGGGAGCTGTTTTTT. This translates into CASRQGLAGNTGELFF. The J gene is TRBJ2-2, the V gene TRBV6-2 or TRBV6-3; 13 bases agree with TRBD2. The CDR3 totals 16 residues. V shed 6 bases and J 2 bases; nucleotides not matched to a gene: 3. Germline V lookup: CDR1 MNHEY, CDR2 SVGEGT.

This clonotype was seen more than once but under ten times. The chain links TRBV24-1 to TRBJ1-5; D gene uncertain. CDR1 is KGHDR and CDR2 is SFDVKD in the germline V gene. CDR3 length: 14 amino acids. The V and J ends lost 0 bases and 6 bases respectively, with 8 bases between them. The CDR3 here is CATSDLRARQPQHF. CDR3 sequence (DNA): TGTGCCACCAGTGATTTGAGGGCCCGTCAGCCCCAGCATTTT.

This clonotype was observed at least ten times. The chain couples TRBV6-2 or TRBV6-3 to TRBJ2-1; D gene ambiguous. Germline V lookup: CDR1 MNHEY, CDR2 SVGEGT. The length of the CDR3 is 15 residues. The V gene lost 4 bases and the J gene lost 0 bases, with 10 bases spanning the gap. This CDR3 reads CASSSDPSSYNEQFF. The CDR3 nucleotides are TGTGCCAGCAGTTCGGACCCGAGCTCCTACAATGAGCAGTTCTTC.

CDR3 in amino acids: CASSFFLAGSLTDTQYF. The CDR3 DNA sequence: TGTGCCAGCAGTTTTTTTCTCGCGGGGTCCCTCACAGATACGCAGTATTTT. This chain uses TRBV27 with TRBJ2-3; perhaps TRBD2 as D (6 bases). Trimming left V 3 bases short and J 2 bases short, with 18 bases between. CDR1 is MNHEY, CDR2 SMNVEV, per germline (reference sequence). This CDR3 comprises 17 residues.

The sample holds many counts of this clonotype. The chain has TRBV11-2 and TRBJ1-5, with D maybe TRBD1 (5 bases). This CDR3 contains 17 residues. With 1 base removed from V and 1 base from J, the gap between germline ends came to 14 bases. Germline V lookup: CDR1 SGHAT, CDR2 FQNNGV. CDR3 residues: CASSLGVQGGSNQPQHF. The CDR3 nucleotides read TGTGCCAGCAGCTTAGGAGTCCAGGGCGGGAGCAATCAGCCCCAGCATTTT.

This clonotype was counted at least ten times. The genes are TRBV7-8 and TRBJ1-6; possible D gene TRBD1, 5 bases. CDR1 and CDR2 from the germline V gene are SGHVS and FQNEAQ. The CDR3 sequence is 17 residues long. The V gene lost 1 base and the J gene lost 0 bases, with 10 bases spanning the gap. The CDR3 loop is CASSLVGAGSYNSPLHF. The CDR3 DNA sequence: TGTGCCAGCAGCTTAGTTGGGGCTGGCTCCTATAATTCACCCCTCCACTTT.

This clonotype was seen at least ten times. The V call is TRBV4-2, the J call TRBJ2-2; D is uncertain. V was trimmed by 6 bases and J by 0 bases, leaving 2 bases between them. CDR1 is LGHNA, CDR2 YNFKEQ, per germline. This CDR3 contains 12 residues. This chain's CDR3 is CASRTNTGELFF. CDR3 coding DNA: TGTGCCAGCAGGACGAACACCGGGGAGCTGTTTTTT.

The table lists this clonotype with many counts. The V call is TRBV6-1, the J call TRBJ1-6, with TRBD1 matching 8 bases. This CDR3 comprises 17 residues. Germline-derived CDR1 and CDR2 are MNHNS and SASEGT. The junction had 8 bases not matched to a gene; V was cut back by 5 bases and J by 2 bases. The CDR3 bases are TGTGCCAGCAGTAGAGGACAGGGAAGGACCTATAATTCACCCCTCCACTTT. Protein product: CASSRGQGRTYNSPLHF.

This clonotype has only a few counts. The chain joins TRBV7-2 to TRBJ2-1; D gene ambiguous. Trimming removed 7 bases from V and 1 base from J, with 8 bases in between. The germline V gene encodes CDR1 SGHTA and CDR2 FQGNSA. The CDR3 consists of 13 residues. The CDR3 coding sequence is TGTGCCAGCACCGAAGGTTCCTACAATGAGCAGTTCTTC. Its translation: CASTEGSYNEQFF.